The source of this T cell receptor (beta chain) is a study of cytomegalovirus exposure and HLA in healthy donors. Study results and limitations: The classifier reportedly diagnosed cytomegalovirus status with high specificity and sensitivity. Among immune exposure information, only CMV serostatus was available. Another analysis was done later, and it associated approximately 18,000 TCR beta sequences with HLA alleles at 0.05 false discovery rate. Being productive about 87% or about 30% of the time was typical of most TCR beta V segments in an earlier analysis.

With respect to this clone: The antigen remains undetermined.

Germline loops: CDR1 MNHNS, CDR2 SASEGT. The CDR3 extends over 14 amino acids. Trimming left V 3 bases short and J 1 base short, with 9 bases between. It was with 60 Vbeta and 13 Jbeta primers that the PCR ran. Method: immunoSEQ multiplex PCR; TCRdb's copy keeps in-frame clones and lacks some. The table records 100,000 to 120,000 clones, 82% of them present only once. The sequence derives from a woman aged 18-29 years in good health and CMV-seronegative. V is TRBV6-1 and J is TRBJ1-1; D gene unclear. Sequencing input: PBMCs. Written as DNA, the CDR3 is TGTGCCAGCAGTGATTTTTCCCGGAACACTGAAGCTTTCTTT. Its protein is CASSDFSRNTEAFF.